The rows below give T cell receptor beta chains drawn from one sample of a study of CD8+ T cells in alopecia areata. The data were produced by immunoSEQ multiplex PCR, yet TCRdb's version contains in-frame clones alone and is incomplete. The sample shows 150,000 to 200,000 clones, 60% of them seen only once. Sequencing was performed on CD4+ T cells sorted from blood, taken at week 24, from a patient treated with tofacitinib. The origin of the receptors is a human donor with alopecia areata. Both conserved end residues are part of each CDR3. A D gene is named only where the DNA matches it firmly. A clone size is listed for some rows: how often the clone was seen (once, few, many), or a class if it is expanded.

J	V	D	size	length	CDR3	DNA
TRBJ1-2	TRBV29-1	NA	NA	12	CSVAGPDFGYTF	TGCAGCGTTGCGGGGCCAGACTTTGGCTACACCTTC
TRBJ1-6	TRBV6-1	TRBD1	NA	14	CASNNRDSNSPLHF	TGTGCCAGCAATAACCGGGACAGCAATTCACCCCTCCACTTT
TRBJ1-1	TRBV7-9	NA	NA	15	CASSLVPPSDTEAFF	TGTGCCAGCAGCTTAGTTCCGCCCTCGGACACTGAAGCTTTCTTT
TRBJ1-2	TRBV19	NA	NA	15	CASSLTQTPNYGYTF	TGTGCCAGTAGCCTCACCCAGACACCCAACTATGGCTACACCTTC
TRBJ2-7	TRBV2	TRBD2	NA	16	CASSERGLAGVHEQYF	TGTGCCAGCAGTGAACGGGGACTAGCGGGGGTTCACGAGCAGTACTTC
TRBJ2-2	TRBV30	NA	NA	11	CAWNRAGELFF	TGTGCCTGGAACCGGGCCGGGGAGCTGTTTTTT
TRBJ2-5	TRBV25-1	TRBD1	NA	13	CASKRGQEETQYF	TGTGCCAGCAAGCGAGGACAGGAAGAGACCCAGTACTTC
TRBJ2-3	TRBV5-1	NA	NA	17	CASSFGTGTGGTDTQYF	TGCGCCAGCAGCTTCGGTACAGGGACTGGTGGCACAGATACGCAGTATTTT
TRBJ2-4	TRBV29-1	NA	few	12	CSVEAGRNIQYF	TGCAGCGTTGAAGCAGGGAGAAACATTCAGTACTTC
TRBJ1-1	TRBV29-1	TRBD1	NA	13	CSVESRGYTEAFF	TGCAGCGTTGAATCCAGGGGGTACACTGAAGCTTTCTTT
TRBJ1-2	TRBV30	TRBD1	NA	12	CAWRTGIDGYTF	TGTGCCTGGCGGACAGGGATAGATGGCTACACCTTC
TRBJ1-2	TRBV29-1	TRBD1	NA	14	CSVMTGGSNYGYTF	TGCAGCGTTATGACAGGGGGCTCAAATTATGGCTACACCTTC
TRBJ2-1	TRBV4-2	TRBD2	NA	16	CASSQDRGVRNNEQFF	TGTGCCAGCAGCCAAGATCGGGGGGTTCGGAACAATGAGCAGTTCTTC
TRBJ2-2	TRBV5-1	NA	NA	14	CASRAGQEIGELFF	TGCGCCAGCAGAGCGGGCCAGGAGATAGGGGAGCTGTTTTTT
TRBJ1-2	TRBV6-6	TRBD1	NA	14	CASSPPGGPYGYTF	TGTGCCAGCAGCCCTCCAGGGGGCCCTTATGGCTACACCTTC
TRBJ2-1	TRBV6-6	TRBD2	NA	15	CASSYANIAGGAQFF	TGTGCCAGCAGTTACGCCAACATAGCGGGGGGCGCCCAGTTCTTC
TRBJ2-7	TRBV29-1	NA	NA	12	CSVEDGSYEQYF	TGCAGCGTTGAAGACGGGTCCTACGAGCAGTACTTC
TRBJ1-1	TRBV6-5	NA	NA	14	CASSYLQTNTEAFF	TGTGCCAGCAGTTACCTACAGACGAACACTGAAGCTTTCTTT
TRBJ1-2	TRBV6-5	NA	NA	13	CASSYSPDYGYTF	TGTGCCAGCAGTTACTCTCCGGACTATGGCTACACCTTC
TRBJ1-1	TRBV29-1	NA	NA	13	CSVVALMNTEAFF	TGCAGCGTTGTTGCATTAATGAACACTGAAGCTTTCTTT
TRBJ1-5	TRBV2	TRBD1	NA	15	CASKLDRGQGQPQHF	TGTGCCAGCAAACTCGACAGGGGGCAGGGTCAGCCCCAGCATTTT
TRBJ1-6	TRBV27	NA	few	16	CASSSLREGRNSPLHF	TGTGCCAGCAGCTCCCTCCGGGAGGGGAGGAATTCACCCCTCCACTTT
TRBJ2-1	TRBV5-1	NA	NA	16	CASSLDGGASYNEQFF	TGCGCCAGCAGCTTGGACGGCGGGGCCTCCTACAATGAGCAGTTCTTC
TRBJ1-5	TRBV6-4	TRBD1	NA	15	CASSPGQGDYQPQHF	TGTGCCAGCAGTCCGGGACAGGGGGATTATCAGCCCCAGCATTTT
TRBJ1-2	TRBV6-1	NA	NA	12	CASSDSNYGYTF	TGTGCCAGCAGTGACTCTAACTATGGCTACACCTTC
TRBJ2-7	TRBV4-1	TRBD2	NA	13	CASSPSGDWEQYF	TGCGCCAGCAGCCCTAGCGGGGACTGGGAGCAGTACTTC
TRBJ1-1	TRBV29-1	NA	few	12	CSVHGGTTEAFF	TGCAGCGTTCACGGGGGGACCACTGAAGCTTTCTTT
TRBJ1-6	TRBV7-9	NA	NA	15	CASSLDMSANSPLHF	TGTGCCAGCAGCTTAGATATGTCCGCCAATTCACCCCTCCACTTT
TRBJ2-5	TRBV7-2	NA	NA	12	CASSWGQETQYF	TGTGCCAGCAGCTGGGGACAAGAGACCCAGTACTTC
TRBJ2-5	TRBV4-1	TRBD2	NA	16	CASSQESGGAAVTQYF	TGCGCCAGCAGCCAAGAATCGGGGGGGGCCGCGGTGACCCAGTACTTC
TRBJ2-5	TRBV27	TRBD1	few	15	CASSPDTGGSGTQYF	TGTGCCAGCAGTCCGGATACAGGGGGTAGTGGGACCCAGTACTTC
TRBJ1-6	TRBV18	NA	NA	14	CASSEATRDSPLHF	TGTGCCAGCTCAGAGGCCACCAGGGATTCACCCCTCCACTTT
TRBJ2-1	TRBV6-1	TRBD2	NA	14	CASRTSGTYNEQFF	TGTGCCAGCAGGACTAGCGGGACCTACAATGAGCAGTTCTTC
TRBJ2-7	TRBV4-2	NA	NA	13	CASSQDKLREQYF	TGTGCCAGCAGCCAAGATAAGCTGAGAGAGCAGTACTTC
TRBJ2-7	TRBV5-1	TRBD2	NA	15	CASSMGLAPTYEQYF	TGCGCCAGCAGCATGGGACTAGCGCCCACCTACGAGCAGTACTTC
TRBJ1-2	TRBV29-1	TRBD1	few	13	CSVVGQLTYGYTF	TGCAGCGTGGTGGGACAGCTTACCTATGGCTACACCTTC
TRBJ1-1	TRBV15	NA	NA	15	CATSRDQGLNTEAFF	TGTGCCACCAGCAGAGATCAGGGGCTGAACACTGAAGCTTTCTTT
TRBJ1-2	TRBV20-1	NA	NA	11	CSARTGYGYTF	TGCAGTGCCAGAACAGGCTATGGCTACACCTTC
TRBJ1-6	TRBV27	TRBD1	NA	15	CASSNLQGSNSPLHF	TGTGCCAGCAGCAACCTACAGGGGAGTAATTCACCCCTCCACTTT
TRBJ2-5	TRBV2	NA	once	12	CASNEGPETQYF	TGTGCCAGCAATGAGGGCCCGGAGACCCAGTACTTC
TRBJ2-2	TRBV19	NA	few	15	CASSSGPSWAGELFF	TGTGCCAGTAGTAGCGGGCCGAGTTGGGCCGGGGAGCTGTTTTTT
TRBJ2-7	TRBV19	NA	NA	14	CASSAGTASYEQYF	TGTGCCAGTAGCGCCGGGACCGCCTCCTACGAGCAGTACTTC
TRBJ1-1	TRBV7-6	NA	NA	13	CASSSTENTEAFF	TGTGCCAGCAGCTCAACGGAGAACACTGAAGCTTTCTTT
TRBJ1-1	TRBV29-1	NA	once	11	CSVSFSKEAFF	TGCAGCGTTTCCTTCAGCAAAGAAGCTTTCTTT
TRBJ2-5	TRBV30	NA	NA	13	CAWSEGLPETQYF	TGTGCCTGGAGTGAAGGACTCCCCGAGACCCAGTACTTC
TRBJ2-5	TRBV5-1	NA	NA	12	CASSRPQETQYF	TGCGCCAGCAGCCGCCCCCAAGAGACCCAGTACTTC